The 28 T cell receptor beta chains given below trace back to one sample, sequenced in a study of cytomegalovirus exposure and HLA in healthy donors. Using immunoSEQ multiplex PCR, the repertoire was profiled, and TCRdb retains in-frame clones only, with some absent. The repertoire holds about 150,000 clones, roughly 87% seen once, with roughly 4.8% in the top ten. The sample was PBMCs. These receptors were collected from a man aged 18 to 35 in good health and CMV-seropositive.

CDR3 region: CASSQESGTYTDTQYF. The CDR3 DNA reads as TGCGCCAGCAGCCAAGAATCCGGGACTTACACAGATACGCAGTATTTT. V and J are TRBV4-1 and TRBJ2-3, with D perhaps TRBD2 (6 bases). This CDR3 is 16 amino acids long. The V gene lost 0 bases and the J gene lost 2 bases, with 12 bases spanning the gap. Germline assignment: CDR1 MGHRA and CDR2 YSYEKL.

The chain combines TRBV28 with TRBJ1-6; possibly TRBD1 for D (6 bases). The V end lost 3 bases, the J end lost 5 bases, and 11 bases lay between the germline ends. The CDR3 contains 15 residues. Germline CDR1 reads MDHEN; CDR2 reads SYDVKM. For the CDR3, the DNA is TGTGCCAGCAGTTTGGACAGCCGTAATAATTCACCCCTCCACTTT. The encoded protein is CASSLDSRNNSPLHF. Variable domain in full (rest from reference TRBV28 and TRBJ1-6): DVKVTQSSRYLVKRTGEKVFLECVQDMDHENMFWYRQDPGLGLRLIYFSYDVKMKEKGDIPEGYSVSREKKERFSLILESASTNQTSMYLCASSLDSRNNSPLHFGNGTRLTVT.

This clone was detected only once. CDR3 DNA: TGCAGCGTCCGACAGGGAGGCGACACTGAAGCTTTCTTT. Encoded protein: CSVRQGGDTEAFF. J is TRBJ1-1 and V is TRBV29-1; 7 bases map to TRBD1. The CDR3 has 13 amino acids. The V gene end was trimmed by 6 bases and the J gene end by 3 bases; junction bases not matched to a gene: 7. From germline, CDR1 is SQVTM and CDR2 ANQGSEA. The variable domain in full, with the rest retrieved from reference TRBV29-1 and TRBJ1-1, is SAVISQKPSRDICQRGTSLTIQCQVDSQVTMMFWYRQQPGQSLTLIATANQGSEATYESGFVIDKFPISRPNLTFSTLTVSNMSPEDSSIYLCSVRQGGDTEAFFGQGTRLTVV.

The DNA of the CDR3 is TGTGCCAGCAGTGAATTTGCTGACCCCCTAGCGGGTAGCTCCTACAATGAGCAGTTCTTC. Protein: CASSEFADPLAGSSYNEQFF. The rearrangement joins TRBV6-1 to TRBJ2-1; 8 bases map to TRBD2. V was pared by 2 bases and J by 0 bases, with 15 bases of the junction left unmatched. CDR1 MNHNS and CDR2 SASEGT come from the germline V gene. CDR3 length equals 20 residues.

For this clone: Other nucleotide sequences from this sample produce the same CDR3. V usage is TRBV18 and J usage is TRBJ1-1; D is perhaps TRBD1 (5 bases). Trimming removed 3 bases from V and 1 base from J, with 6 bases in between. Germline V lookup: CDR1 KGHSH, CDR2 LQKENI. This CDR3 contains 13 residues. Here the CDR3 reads CASSPQGNTEAFF. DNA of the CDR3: TGTGCCAGCTCACCCCAGGGGAACACTGAAGCTTTCTTT.

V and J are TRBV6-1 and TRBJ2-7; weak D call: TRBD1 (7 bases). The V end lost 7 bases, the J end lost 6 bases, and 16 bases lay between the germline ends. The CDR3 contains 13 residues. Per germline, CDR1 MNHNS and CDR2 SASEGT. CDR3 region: CASTAGGLGEQYF. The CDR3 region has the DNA TGTGCCAGCACGGCAGGGGGGTTAGGCGAGCAGTACTTC.

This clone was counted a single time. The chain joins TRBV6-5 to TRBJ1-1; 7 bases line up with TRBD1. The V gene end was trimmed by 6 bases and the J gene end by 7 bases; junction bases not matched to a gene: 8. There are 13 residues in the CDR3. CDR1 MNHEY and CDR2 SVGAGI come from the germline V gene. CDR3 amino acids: CASRSDRTHEAFF. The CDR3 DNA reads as TGTGCCAGCAGATCGGACAGGACCCATGAAGCTTTCTTT.

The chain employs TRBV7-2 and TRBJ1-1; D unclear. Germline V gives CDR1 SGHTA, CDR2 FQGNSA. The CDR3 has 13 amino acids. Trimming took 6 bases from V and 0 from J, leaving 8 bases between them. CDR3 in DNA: TGTGCCAGCAGTCGTCGTATGAACACTGAAGCTTTCTTT. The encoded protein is CASSRRMNTEAFF.

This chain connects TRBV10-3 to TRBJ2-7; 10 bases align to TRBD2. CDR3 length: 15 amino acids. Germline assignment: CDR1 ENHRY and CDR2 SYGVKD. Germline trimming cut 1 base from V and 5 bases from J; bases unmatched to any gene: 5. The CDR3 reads CAISEFGLAGDEQYF. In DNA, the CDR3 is TGTGCCATCAGTGAGTTCGGCCTAGCGGGAGACGAGCAGTACTTC.

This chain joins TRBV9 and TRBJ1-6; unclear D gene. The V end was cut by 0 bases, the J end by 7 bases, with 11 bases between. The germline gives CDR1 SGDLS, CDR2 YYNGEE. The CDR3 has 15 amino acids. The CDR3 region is CASSVGRAGNSPLHF. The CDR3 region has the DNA TGTGCCAGCAGCGTAGGACGGGCGGGAAATTCACCCCTCCACTTT.

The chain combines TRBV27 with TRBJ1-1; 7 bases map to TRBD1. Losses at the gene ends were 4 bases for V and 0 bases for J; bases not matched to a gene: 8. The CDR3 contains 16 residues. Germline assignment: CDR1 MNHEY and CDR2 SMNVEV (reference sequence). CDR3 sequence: CASSSWGQRMNTEAFF. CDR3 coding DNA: TGTGCCAGCAGTTCATGGGGACAGCGGATGAACACTGAAGCTTTCTTT.

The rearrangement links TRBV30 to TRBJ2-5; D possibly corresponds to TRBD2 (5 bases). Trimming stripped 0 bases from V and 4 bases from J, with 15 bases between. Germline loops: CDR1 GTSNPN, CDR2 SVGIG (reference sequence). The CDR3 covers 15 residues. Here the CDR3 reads CAWSVTSGGGETQYF. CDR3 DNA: TGTGCCTGGAGTGTAACATCAGGAGGAGGAGAGACCCAGTACTTC.

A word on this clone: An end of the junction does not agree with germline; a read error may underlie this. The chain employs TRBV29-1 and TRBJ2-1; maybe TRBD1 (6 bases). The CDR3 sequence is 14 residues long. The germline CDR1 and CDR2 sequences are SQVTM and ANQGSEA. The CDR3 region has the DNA TGCAGCTTTGACGGCAGGACAGCCCCTAATGAGCAGTTCTTC. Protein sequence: CSFDGRTAPNEQFF.

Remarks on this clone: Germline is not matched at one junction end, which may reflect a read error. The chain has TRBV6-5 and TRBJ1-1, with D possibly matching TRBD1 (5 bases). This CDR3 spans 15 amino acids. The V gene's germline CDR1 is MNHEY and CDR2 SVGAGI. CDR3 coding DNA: TGTGCCAGCAGCCCGGGGGGGGAAAGGAACGCTGAAGCTTTCTTT. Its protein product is CASSPGGERNAEAFF.

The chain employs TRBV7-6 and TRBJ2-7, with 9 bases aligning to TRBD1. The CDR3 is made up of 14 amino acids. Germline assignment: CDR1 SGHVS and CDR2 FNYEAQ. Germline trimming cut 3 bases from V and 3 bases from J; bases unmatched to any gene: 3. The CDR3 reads CASSLGQGNYEQYF. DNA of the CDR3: TGTGCCAGCAGCTTGGGACAGGGAAACTACGAGCAGTACTTC.

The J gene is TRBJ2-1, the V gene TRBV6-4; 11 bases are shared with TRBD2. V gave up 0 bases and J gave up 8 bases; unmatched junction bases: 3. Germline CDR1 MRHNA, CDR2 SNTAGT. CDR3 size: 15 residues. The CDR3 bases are TGTGCCAGCAGTGACTCTAGCGGGGGGGCTGATGAGCAGTTCTTC. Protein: CASSDSSGGADEQFF.

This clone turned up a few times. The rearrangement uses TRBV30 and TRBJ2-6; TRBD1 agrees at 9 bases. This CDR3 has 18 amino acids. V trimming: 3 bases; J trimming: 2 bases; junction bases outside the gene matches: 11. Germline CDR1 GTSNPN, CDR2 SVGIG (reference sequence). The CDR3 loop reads CAWRIPDRGTPGANVLTF. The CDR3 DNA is TGTGCCTGGAGGATACCGGACAGGGGAACCCCTGGGGCCAACGTCCTGACTTTC.

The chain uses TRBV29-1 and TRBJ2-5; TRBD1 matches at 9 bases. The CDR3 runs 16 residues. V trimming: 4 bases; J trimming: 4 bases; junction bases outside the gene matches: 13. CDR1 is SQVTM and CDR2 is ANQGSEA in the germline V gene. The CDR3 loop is CSVVRTGERLGETQYF. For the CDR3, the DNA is TGCAGCGTTGTCCGGACAGGGGAACGATTAGGAGAGACCCAGTACTTC.

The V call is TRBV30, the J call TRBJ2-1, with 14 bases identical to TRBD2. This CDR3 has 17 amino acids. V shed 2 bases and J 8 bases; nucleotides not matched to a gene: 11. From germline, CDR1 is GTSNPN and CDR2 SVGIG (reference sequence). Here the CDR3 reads CAWSFTRTSGGPDEQFF. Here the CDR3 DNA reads TGTGCCTGGAGTTTCACTCGGACTAGCGGGGGGCCAGATGAGCAGTTCTTC.

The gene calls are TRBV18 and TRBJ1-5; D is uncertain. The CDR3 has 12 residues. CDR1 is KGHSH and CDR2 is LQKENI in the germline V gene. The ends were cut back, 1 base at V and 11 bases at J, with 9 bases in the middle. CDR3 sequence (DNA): TGTGCCAGCTCACCACGCGGCAAAACCCAGCATTTT. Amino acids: CASSPRGKTQHF.

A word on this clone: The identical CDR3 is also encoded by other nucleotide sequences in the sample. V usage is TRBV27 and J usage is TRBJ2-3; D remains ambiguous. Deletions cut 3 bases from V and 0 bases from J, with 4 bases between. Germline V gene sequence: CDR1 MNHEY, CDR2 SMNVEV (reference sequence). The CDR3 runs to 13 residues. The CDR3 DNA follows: TGTGCCAGCAGTTTCTCTAGCACAGATACGCAGTATTTT. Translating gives CASSFSSTDTQYF.

DNA for the CDR3: TGTGCCAGCAGCACCGACCCGGCAGGTGAGCAGTTCTTC. Protein: CASSTDPAGEQFF. The chain joins TRBV7-8 to TRBJ2-1; no reliable D call. CDR1 SGHVS and CDR2 FQNEAQ come from the germline V gene. V was pared by 5 bases and J by 9 bases, with 14 bases between. This CDR3 spans 13 amino acids.

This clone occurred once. The CDR3 nucleotides read TGTGCCAGCAGCTTTTCCGGGACAGGGGCCGCTGGAAGGACCCAGTACTTC. This sequence encodes CASSFSGTGAAGRTQYF. The rearrangement joins TRBV11-2 to TRBJ2-5; the match to TRBD1 covers 10 bases. CDR3 length: 17 residues. CDR1 and CDR2 (germline): SGHAT, FQNNGV. V was pared by 3 bases and J by 7 bases, with 14 bases of the junction left unmatched.

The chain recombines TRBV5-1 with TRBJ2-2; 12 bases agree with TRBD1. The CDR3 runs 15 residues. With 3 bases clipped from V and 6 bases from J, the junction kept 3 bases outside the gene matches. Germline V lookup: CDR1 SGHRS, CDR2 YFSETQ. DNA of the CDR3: TGCGCCAGCAGCTCCGGGACAGGGGGCCCCGGGGAGCTGTTTTTT. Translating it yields CASSSGTGGPGELFF. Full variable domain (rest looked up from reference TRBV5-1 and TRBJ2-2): KAGVTQTPRYLIKTRGQQVTLSCSPISGHRSVSWYQQTPGQGLQFLFEYFSETQRNKGNFPGRFSGRQFSNSRSEMNVSTLELGDSALYLCASSSGTGGPGELFFGEGSRLTVL.

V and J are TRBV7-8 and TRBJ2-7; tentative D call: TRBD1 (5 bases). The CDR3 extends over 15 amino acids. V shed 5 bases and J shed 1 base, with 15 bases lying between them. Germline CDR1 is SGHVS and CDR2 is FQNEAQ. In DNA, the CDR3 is TGTGCCAGCAGCGCCACCGGTGGGGCTTCCTACGAGCAGTACTTC. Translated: CASSATGGASYEQYF. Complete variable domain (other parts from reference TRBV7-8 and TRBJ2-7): GAGVSQSPRYKVAKRGQDVALRCDPISGHVSLFWYQQALGQGPEFLTYFQNEAQLDKSGLPSDRFFAERPEGSVSTLKIQRTQQEDSAVYLCASSATGGASYEQYFGPGTRLTVT.

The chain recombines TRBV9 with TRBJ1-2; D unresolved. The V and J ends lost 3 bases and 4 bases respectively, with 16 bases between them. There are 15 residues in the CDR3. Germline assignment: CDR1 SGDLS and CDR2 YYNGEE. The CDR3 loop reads CASSAGRVELYGYTF. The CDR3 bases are TGTGCCAGCAGCGCCGGGAGGGTGGAGCTCTATGGCTACACCTTC.

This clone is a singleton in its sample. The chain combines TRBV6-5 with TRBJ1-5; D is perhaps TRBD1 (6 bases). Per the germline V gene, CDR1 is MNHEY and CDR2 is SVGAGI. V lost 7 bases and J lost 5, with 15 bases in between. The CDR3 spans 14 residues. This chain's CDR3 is CASNSNQGHQPQHF. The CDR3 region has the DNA TGTGCCAGCAATTCTAACCAGGGGCATCAGCCCCAGCATTTT.

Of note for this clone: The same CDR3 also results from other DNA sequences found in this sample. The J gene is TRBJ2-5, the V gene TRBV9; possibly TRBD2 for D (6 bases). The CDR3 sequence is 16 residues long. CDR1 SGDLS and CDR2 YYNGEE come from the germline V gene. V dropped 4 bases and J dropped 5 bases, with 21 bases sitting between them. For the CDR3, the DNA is TGTGCCAGCAGCCTGGCTTTGGGCGGGGAGCAGGAGACCCAGTACTTC. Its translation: CASSLALGGEQETQYF.